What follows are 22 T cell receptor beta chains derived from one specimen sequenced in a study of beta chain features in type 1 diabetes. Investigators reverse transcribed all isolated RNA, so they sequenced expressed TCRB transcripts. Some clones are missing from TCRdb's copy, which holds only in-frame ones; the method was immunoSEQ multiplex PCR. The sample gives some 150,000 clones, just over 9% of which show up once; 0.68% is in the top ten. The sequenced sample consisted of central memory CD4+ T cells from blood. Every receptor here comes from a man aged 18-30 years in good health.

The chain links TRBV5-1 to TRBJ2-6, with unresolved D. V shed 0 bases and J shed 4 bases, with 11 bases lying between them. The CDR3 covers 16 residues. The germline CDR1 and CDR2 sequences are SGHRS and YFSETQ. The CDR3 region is CASSLALAAGANVLTF. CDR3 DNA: TGCGCCAGCAGCTTGGCTCTGGCGGCCGGGGCCAACGTCCTGACTTTC.

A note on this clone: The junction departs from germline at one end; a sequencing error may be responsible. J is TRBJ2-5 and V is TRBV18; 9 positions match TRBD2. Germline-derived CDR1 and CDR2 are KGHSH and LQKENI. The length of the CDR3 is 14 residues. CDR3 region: CASSRGTSQGTQYF. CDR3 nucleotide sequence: TGTGCCAGCTCCCGCGGGACTAGCCAAGGGACCCAGTACTTC. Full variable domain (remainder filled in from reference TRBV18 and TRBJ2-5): NAGVMQNPRHLVRRRGQEARLRCSPMKGHSHVYWYRQLPEEGLKFMVYLQKENIIDESGMPKERFSAEFPKEGPSILRIQQVVRGDSAAYFCASSRGTSQGTQYFGPGTRLLVL.

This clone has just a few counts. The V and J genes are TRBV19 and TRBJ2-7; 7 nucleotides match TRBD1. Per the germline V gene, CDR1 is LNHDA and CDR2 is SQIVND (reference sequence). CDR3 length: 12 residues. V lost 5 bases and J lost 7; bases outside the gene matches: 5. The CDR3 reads CASSDRDREQYF. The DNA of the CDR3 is TGTGCCAGTAGTGACAGGGATCGGGAGCAGTACTTC.

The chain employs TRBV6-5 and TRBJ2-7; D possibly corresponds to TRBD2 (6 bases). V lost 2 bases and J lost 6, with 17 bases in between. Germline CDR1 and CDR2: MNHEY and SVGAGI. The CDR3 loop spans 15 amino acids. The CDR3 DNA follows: TGTGCCAGCAGTTACAATTTGGCAGGGAGGTTCGAGCAGTACTTC. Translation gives CASSYNLAGRFEQYF.

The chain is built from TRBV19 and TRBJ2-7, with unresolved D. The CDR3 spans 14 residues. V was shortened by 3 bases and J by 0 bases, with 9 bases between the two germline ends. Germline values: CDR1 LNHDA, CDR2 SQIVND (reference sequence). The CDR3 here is CASSIGQDSYEQYF. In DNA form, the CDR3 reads TGTGCCAGTAGTATCGGCCAGGACTCCTACGAGCAGTACTTC.

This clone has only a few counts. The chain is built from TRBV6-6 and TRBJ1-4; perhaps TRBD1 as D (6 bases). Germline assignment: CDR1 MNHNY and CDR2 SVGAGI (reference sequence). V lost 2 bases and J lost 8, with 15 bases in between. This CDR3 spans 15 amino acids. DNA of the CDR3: TGTGCCAGCAGTTACCAGACAGGATCGGGCGAAAAACTGTTTTTT. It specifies CASSYQTGSGEKLFF.

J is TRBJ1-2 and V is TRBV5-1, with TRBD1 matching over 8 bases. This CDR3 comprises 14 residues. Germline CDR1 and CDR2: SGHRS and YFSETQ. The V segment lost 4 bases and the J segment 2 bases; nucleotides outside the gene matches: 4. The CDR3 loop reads CASSLTGDNYGYTF. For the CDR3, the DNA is TGCGCCAGCAGCCTGACAGGGGACAACTATGGCTACACCTTC.

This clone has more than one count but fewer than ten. Here the CDR3 reads CASTLAGFYEQYF. CDR3 DNA sequence: TGTGCCAGCACCCTGGCGGGGTTTTACGAGCAGTACTTC. The chain couples TRBV6-6 to TRBJ2-7; perhaps TRBD2 as D (6 bases). Trimming stripped 7 bases from V and 4 bases from J, with 14 bases between. Germline-derived CDR1 and CDR2 are MNHNY and SVGAGI (reference sequence). The CDR3 spans 13 residues.

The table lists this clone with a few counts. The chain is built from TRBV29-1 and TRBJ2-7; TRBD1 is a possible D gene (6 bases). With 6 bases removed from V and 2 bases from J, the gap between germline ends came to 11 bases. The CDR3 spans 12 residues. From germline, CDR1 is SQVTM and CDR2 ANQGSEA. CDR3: CSVIGQTYEQYF. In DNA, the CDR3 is TGCAGCGTAATCGGACAGACCTACGAGCAGTACTTC.

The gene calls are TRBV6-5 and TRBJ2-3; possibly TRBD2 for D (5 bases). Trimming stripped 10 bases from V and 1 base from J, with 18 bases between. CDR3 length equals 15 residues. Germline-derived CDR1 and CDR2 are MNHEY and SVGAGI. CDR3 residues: CATKSRGSGTDTQYF. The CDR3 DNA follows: TGTGCCACTAAAAGTCGGGGATCAGGCACAGATACGCAGTATTTT.

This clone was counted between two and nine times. The CDR3 spells CASSPGQGWNQPQHF. The DNA of the CDR3 is TGTGCCAGCAGCCCGGGACAGGGTTGGAATCAGCCCCAGCATTTT. This chain connects TRBV6-6 to TRBJ1-5; 9 bases line up with TRBD1. The V and J ends lost 6 bases and 4 bases, in that order; junction bases with no gene match: 7. In germline, CDR1 is MNHNY, CDR2 SVGAGI (reference sequence). This CDR3 has 15 amino acids.

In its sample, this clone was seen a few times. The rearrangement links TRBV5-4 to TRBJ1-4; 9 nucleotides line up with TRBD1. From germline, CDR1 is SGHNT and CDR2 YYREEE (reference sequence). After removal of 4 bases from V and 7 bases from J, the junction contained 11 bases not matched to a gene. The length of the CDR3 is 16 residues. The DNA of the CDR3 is TGTGCCAGCAGCAGAAATCCACAGGGGGCTCTTGAAAAACTGTTTTTT. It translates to CASSRNPQGALEKLFF.

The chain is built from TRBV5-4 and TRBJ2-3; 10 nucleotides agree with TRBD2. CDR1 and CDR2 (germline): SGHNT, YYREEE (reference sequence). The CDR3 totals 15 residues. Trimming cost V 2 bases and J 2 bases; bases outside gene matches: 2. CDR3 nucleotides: TGTGCCAGCAGCTTTAGCGGGGGGTTCACAGATACGCAGTATTTT. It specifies CASSFSGGFTDTQYF.

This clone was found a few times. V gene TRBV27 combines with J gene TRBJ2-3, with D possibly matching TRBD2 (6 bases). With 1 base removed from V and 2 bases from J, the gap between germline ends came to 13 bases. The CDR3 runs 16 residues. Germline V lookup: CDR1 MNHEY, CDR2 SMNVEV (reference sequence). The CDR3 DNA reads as TGTGCCAGCAGTTTATTTTCGGGGGTTGACACAGATACGCAGTATTTT. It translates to CASSLFSGVDTDTQYF.

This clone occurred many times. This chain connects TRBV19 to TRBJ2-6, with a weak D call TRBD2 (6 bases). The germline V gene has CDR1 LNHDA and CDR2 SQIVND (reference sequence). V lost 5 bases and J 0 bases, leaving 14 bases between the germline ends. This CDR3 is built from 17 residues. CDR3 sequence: CASSSWRGTSGANVLTF. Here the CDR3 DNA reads TGTGCCAGTAGTTCGTGGAGGGGAACCTCTGGGGCCAACGTCCTGACTTTC.

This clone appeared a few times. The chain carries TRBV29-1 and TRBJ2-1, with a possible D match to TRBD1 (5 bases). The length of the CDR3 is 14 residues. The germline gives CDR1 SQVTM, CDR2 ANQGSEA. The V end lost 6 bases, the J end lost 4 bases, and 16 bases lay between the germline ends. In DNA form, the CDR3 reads TGCAGCGTGACATCCAGGGCTTTGTACAATGAGCAGTTCTTC. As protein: CSVTSRALYNEQFF.

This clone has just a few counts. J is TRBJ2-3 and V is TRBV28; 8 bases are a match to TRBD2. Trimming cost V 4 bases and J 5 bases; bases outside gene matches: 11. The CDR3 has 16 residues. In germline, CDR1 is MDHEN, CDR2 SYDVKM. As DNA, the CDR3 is TGTGCCAGCAGTTCCCCCGGGAGGGGAGGGGTAGATACGCAGTATTTT. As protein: CASSSPGRGGVDTQYF. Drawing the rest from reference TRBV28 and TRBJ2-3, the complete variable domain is DVKVTQSSRYLVKRTGEKVFLECVQDMDHENMFWYRQDPGLGLRLIYFSYDVKMKEKGDIPEGYSVSREKKERFSLILESASTNQTSMYLCASSSPGRGGVDTQYFGPGTRLTVL.

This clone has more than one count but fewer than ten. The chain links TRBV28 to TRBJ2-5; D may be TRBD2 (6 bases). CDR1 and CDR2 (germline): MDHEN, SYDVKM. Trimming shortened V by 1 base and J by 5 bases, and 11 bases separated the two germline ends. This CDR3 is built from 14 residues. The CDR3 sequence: CASSLYGAGETQYF. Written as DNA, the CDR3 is TGTGCCAGCAGTTTATACGGGGCGGGGGAGACCCAGTACTTC.

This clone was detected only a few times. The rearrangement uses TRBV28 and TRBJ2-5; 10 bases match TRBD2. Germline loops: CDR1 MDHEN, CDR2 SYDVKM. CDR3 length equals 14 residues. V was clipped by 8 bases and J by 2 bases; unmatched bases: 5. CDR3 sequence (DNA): TGTGCCAGCGCTAGCGGGGGACCTCAAGAGACCCAGTACTTC. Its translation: CASASGGPQETQYF.

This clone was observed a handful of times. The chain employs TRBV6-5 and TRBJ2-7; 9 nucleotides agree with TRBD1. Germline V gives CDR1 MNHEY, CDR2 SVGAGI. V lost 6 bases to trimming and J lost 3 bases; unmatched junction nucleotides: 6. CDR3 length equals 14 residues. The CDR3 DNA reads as TGTGCCAGCAGGGGGGGACAGGGCCTCTACGAGCAGTACTTC. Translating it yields CASRGGQGLYEQYF.

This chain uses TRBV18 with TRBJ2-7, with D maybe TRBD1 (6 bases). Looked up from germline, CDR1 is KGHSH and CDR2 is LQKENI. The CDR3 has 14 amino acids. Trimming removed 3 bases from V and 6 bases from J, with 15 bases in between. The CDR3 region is CASSPTGAGAEQYF. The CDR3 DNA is TGTGCCAGCTCACCGACGGGCGCAGGGGCCGAGCAGTACTTC.

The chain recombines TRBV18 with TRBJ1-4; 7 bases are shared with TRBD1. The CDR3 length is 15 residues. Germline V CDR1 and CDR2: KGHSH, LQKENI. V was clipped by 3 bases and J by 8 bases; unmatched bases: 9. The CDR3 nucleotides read TGTGCCAGCTCACCGCCGGGACAGCCTTTCGAAAAACTGTTTTTT. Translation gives CASSPPGQPFEKLFF.